This T cell receptor beta chain was retrieved from a study of esophageal squamous cell carcinoma under preoperative chemotherapy. Turning to the study itself: Samples included peripheral blood T cells as well as tumor-infiltrating lymphocytes. Broader study findings: After chemotherapy, TCR diversity rose significantly in peripheral T cells but not in tumor-infiltrating lymphocytes.

The time point denotes: before preoperative PTX-NDP chemotherapy. Patients received paclitaxel-nedaplatin as preoperative chemotherapy before surgery. In regard to this clonotype: Its target is unknown. Germline and junction disagree at one end, which may indicate a read error.

TCRdb fed the PCR reads into MiXCR, producing one record per CDR3 protein. The sample has tens of thousands of distinct CDR3 sequences, roughly 48% seen once. The sequence was obtained from a human donor with esophageal squamous cell carcinoma. The donor label of this sample is uncertain. This specimen was collected from a patient given preoperative chemotherapy.

The DNA of the CDR3 is TGTGCCAGCAGGGCACAGGGGGGCCGTGGCACAGAGACCCAGTATTTC. Its translation is CASRAQGGRGTETQYF. The rearrangement links TRBV7-2 to TRBJ2-5, with 8 bases lining up with TRBD1. Per the germline V gene, CDR1 is SGHTA and CDR2 is FQGNSA. This CDR3 region has 16 residues.